Presented here are 13 T cell receptor beta chains from one specimen sequenced in a study of blood T cells in healthy people across ages. The authors ran a second PCR of 7 to 11 cycles using a sample-barcoded 5' primer and a J-beta primer mix. TCRdb called the 5' RACE reads again in MiXCR, with one record for every CDR3 protein. The sample shows 1.8 million or so distinct CDR3 sequences, roughly two fifths of them seen only once. The sample comprised blood. Receptor source: a human donor in good health.

V gene TRBV2 combines with J gene TRBJ2-4; 7 bases match TRBD1. Matching the DNA end better, TRBJ2-7 makes the J call doubtful. The CDR3 runs 14 residues. The germline gives CDR1 SNHLY, CDR2 FYNNEI. CDR3 in DNA: TGTGCCAGCAGGGAAAGGCCAGGGGGCTACGAGCAGTACTTC. Encoded protein: CASRERPGGYEQYF.

This clonotype was seen more than once but under ten times. V and J are TRBV7-2 and TRBJ1-2; D not resolved. This CDR3 contains 13 residues. Trimming took 3 bases from V and 4 from J, leaving 9 bases between them. Germline V lookup: CDR1 SGHTA, CDR2 FQGNSA. The CDR3 DNA follows: TGTGCCAGCAGCTTGCAGGAGATCTATGGCTACACCTTC. Amino acids: CASSLQEIYGYTF. Using reference TRBV7-2 and TRBJ1-2 for the parts outside the CDR3, the full variable domain is GAGVSQSPSNKVTEKGKDVELRCDPISGHTALYWYRQSLGQGLEFLIYFQGNSAPDKSGLPSDRFSAERTGGSVSTLTIQRTQQEDSAVYLCASSLQEIYGYTFGSGTRLTVV.

This clonotype came up a few times. The gene calls are TRBV10-3 and TRBJ2-1; 8 bases agree with TRBD2. The length of the CDR3 is 17 residues. CDR1 is ENHRY, CDR2 SYGVKD, per germline. Trimming took 5 bases from V and 5 from J; bases not matched to a gene: 14. The CDR3 nucleotides read TGTGCCATCAGTAATACCAACTTAGCGGGGAAAGACAATGAGCAGTTCTTC. Its protein is CAISNTNLAGKDNEQFF.

Worth noting for this clonotype: One base away lies a much larger clone, so this may be a sequencing read error. The chain is built from TRBV7-9 and TRBJ2-1; maybe TRBD1 (5 bases). Trimming took off 4 bases at V and 4 bases at J, with 11 bases between the two ends. The CDR3 has 14 amino acids. The V gene's germline CDR1 is SEHNR and CDR2 FQNEAQ (reference sequence). DNA for the CDR3: TGTGCCAGCAGCTGCCTTGACAGTTACAATGAGCAGTTCTTC. As protein: CASSCLDSYNEQFF.

The table lists this clonotype with many counts. The chain is built from TRBV6-6 and TRBJ2-3; D ambiguous. This CDR3 contains 13 residues. Trimming cost V 0 bases and J 5 bases, with 6 bases left between them. CDR1 and CDR2 (germline): MNHNY, SVGAGI (reference sequence). CDR3 protein: CASSYSIQDTQYF. The DNA for the CDR3 is TGTGCCAGCAGTTACTCGATCCAAGATACGCAGTATTTT.

The genes are TRBV20-1 and TRBJ1-4, with 8 bases identical to TRBD1. Germline CDR1 is DFQATT and CDR2 is SNEGSKA (reference sequence). Unmatched junction bases numbered 14, after V lost 5 bases and J lost 6 bases. The length of the CDR3 is 16 residues. The CDR3 spells CSAPTGARGADEKLFF. CDR3 DNA: TGCAGTGCTCCGACAGGGGCCCGGGGAGCGGATGAAAAACTGTTTTTT.

The rearrangement joins TRBV2 to TRBJ2-5, with 9 nucleotides matching TRBD2. The closer fit of TRBJ2-7 to the DNA end suggests the J call may be wrong. Per germline, CDR1 SNHLY and CDR2 FYNNEI. There are 14 residues in the CDR3. The CDR3 DNA reads as TGTGCCAGCAGGTTCCCGGGACTAGCTAGCGAGCAGTACTTC. Translation gives CASRFPGLASEQYF.

The V and J genes are TRBV2 and TRBJ2-2; unclear D gene. Germline loops: CDR1 SNHLY, CDR2 FYNNEI. The ends were cut back, 3 bases at V and 4 bases at J, with 15 bases in the middle. This CDR3 has 16 residues. The CDR3 sequence: CASSDARRAGTGELFF. CDR3 DNA sequence: TGTGCCAGCAGTGATGCCAGGCGAGCTGGCACCGGGGAGCTGTTTTTT.

This clonotype was seen many times. The chain couples TRBV6-5 to TRBJ1-2; 10 nucleotides agree with TRBD1. The J segment lost 2 bases and the V segment lost 5 bases, leaving 2 bases of the junction unmatched. Germline lookup yields CDR1 MNHEY and CDR2 SVGAGI. The CDR3 runs 14 residues. CDR3 loop: CASSGGQGNYGYTF. Here the CDR3 DNA reads TGTGCCAGCAGTGGGGGACAGGGGAACTATGGCTACACCTTC.

V usage is TRBV6-6 and J usage is TRBJ2-7; 8 nucleotides match TRBD2. Trimming removed 5 bases from V and 0 bases from J; junction bases left unmatched: 9. The V gene's germline CDR1 is MNHNY and CDR2 SVGAGI (reference sequence). The CDR3 is made up of 16 amino acids. CDR3 in amino acids: CASSKTRGGSSYEQYF. The CDR3, as DNA: TGTGCCAGCAGTAAAACTCGGGGGGGCAGCTCCTACGAGCAGTACTTC.

The gene calls are TRBV20-1 and TRBJ1-2; 7 nucleotides align to TRBD1. CDR1 and CDR2 from the germline V gene are DFQATT and SNEGSKA (reference sequence). This CDR3 is built from 14 residues. V was clipped by 0 bases and J by 1 base; unmatched bases: 2. CDR3 sequence reads: CSARDRGNNYGYTF. CDR3 coding DNA: TGCAGTGCTAGAGACAGGGGGAATAACTATGGCTACACCTTC.

The rearrangement links TRBV6-5 to TRBJ1-4; a possible D gene is TRBD1 (5 bases). Germline loops: CDR1 MNHEY, CDR2 SVGAGI. The CDR3 sequence is 17 residues long. V was trimmed by 2 bases and J by 0 bases, leaving 13 bases between them. CDR3 bases: TGTGCCAGCAGTTACGAGGGGATGAGTGCAACTAATGAAAAACTGTTTTTT. Translated: CASSYEGMSATNEKLFF.

This clonotype was observed a few times. The chain is built from TRBV5-1 and TRBJ2-7; 9 bases align to TRBD2. V trimming: 0 bases; J trimming: 6 bases; junction bases outside the gene matches: 7. This CDR3 is built from 15 residues. Germline values: CDR1 SGHRS, CDR2 YFSETQ. This CDR3 reads CASSLGSGGPSEQYF. In nucleotides, the CDR3 is TGCGCCAGCAGCTTGGGTAGCGGGGGACCATCCGAGCAGTACTTC.